This T cell receptor (beta chain) was sequenced for a study of post-analysis software for immune sequencing data. Unique molecular identifiers were carried by the TCR beta cDNA libraries. TCRdb re-analysed the PCR reads in MiXCR, keeping a single row per CDR3 protein. The sample lists around 710,000 distinct CDR3 sequences; roughly 50% were seen once. The ends were cut back, 0 bases at V and 10 bases at J, with 16 bases in the middle. In germline, CDR1 is MGHRA, CDR2 YSYEKL. The CDR3 contains 16 residues. As regards this clonotype: Its antigen is still unknown.

Study-level findings and limits: Controls had lower frequencies than patients of roughly five TRBV segments, which included TRBV5-6, TRBV5-1 and TRBV20-1.

This clonotype was obtained from a girl aged 5 to 17 with multiple sclerosis. The chain joins TRBV4-1 to TRBJ1-6, with D unclear. The sequencing sample was made of blood. This CDR3 is CASSQDAAPRGSPLHF. As DNA, the CDR3 is TGCGCCAGCAGCCAAGATGCAGCCCCAAGAGGATCACCCCTCCACTTT.